This TCR beta chain comes out of a study of blood T cell repertoires in COVID-19 (TCRdb year 2020). The study in broad terms: The collaborator samples originated in the United States, Italy and Spain and spanned the acute and convalescent phases of COVID-19. The prospective study material was composed of cDNA or gDNA derived from T cells, B-cell-depleted T cells, or PBMCs. Deeply sampled blood TCRbeta repertoires from subjects exposed to, actively infected with, or recovered from COVID-19 were included in the dataset. A freely available public database, intended as a resource for researchers studying the immune response to SARS-CoV-2, is where the repertoires were released. The samples were drawn from two sources: the first 160 participants of the ongoing ImmuneRACE study, and 1,254 subjects contributed by 6 global collaborators. Nearly every sample came with metadata listing a de-identified subject ID, COVID-19 status, age in years and sex. Where available, HLA class I and class II types were obtained from metadata supplied by the sample provider rather than from assay-based typing. The paper's findings and limits, for the study overall: The quantity of clinical and demographic metadata differed by source and by participant and was supplied without curation.

Remarks on this clone: Its antigen remains unidentified. No base quality information exists; no much larger clone differs at one position.

TCRbeta CDR3 regions were amplified from genomic DNA by means of the immunoSEQ Assay, a bias-controlled multiplex PCR. On the study's bioinformatics: Within the assay, amplification of reference gene primers was used to estimate how many nucleated cells each sample contained. Sequence reads were collapsed and filtered to measure the absolute abundance of every unique TCRbeta CDR3 rearrangement. For each sample, productive Simpson clonality was calculated as the square root of Simpson's diversity index over productive rearrangements. This is the immuneACCESS table as TCRdb keeps it, with only in-frame sequences that have V and J called. A part of the clones is gone; compared with another copy, unresolved V genes explain less than half, and the rest is unexplained. V, J and clone size were drawn from that table, and D and trimming were deduced from the DNA. The sample table holds roughly 290,000 clones, of which roughly 89% were seen once. The ten largest clones represent around 0.84% of the sample.

Germline trimming amounts to 4 bases on V and 2 bases on J, with 11 as the count of junction bases outside the gene matches. Including cysteine and phenylalanine, the CDR3 has 15 amino acids. Only CDR3 DNA is held: 45 bases, read in frame from base 1. Per the germline V gene (reference sequence), GTSNPN is the CDR1 and SVGIG is the CDR2. The collaborating institutions used their own protocols to collect whole blood in K2EDTA tubes. For TCRbeta analysis, collaborator samples were shipped as frozen whole blood, as isolated PBMCs, or as DNA extracted from either sample type. Sequenced material: peripheral blood. The source of this sequence is a man aged 30 to 39 with acute or convalescent COVID-19. The rearrangement joined TRBV30 to TRBJ2-7, and 7 junctional nucleotides match TRBD1. The sequenced DNA: TGTGCCTGGACGAACTCAAGACAGGGAACCTACGAGCAGTACTTC. This encodes CAWTNSRQGTYEQYF.